This TCR beta chain was observed in a study of T cell therapy after organ transplantation (dated by TCRdb to about 2019). As for the study more broadly: Therapy products were autologous CMV-specific T cells expanded in vitro for 2 weeks with a peptide pool of 30 HLA class I and II CMV epitopes. Blood samples for the short-term post-therapy time point were taken 4 to 8 weeks after therapy ended. Patients were given up to 6 doses of T cells at 2-week intervals and were followed for roughly seven months after finishing therapy. Long-term post-therapy samples were obtainable from only 8 of the 10 patients. Of the roughly 10 patients, eight were classified as clinical responders and two were classified as nonresponders. The median number of CMV-specific T cells given to patients was 1.92 x 10^8, delivered over 2 to 6 intravenous infusions. The study was a follow-up TRBV repertoire analysis of an open-label phase I trial of autologous CMV-specific adoptive T cell therapy in solid-organ transplant recipients.

The count of this clone is one. It has no known antigen specificity. Base qualities are not at hand, and no much larger clone is one base apart. TRB CDR3 regions were amplified from genomic DNA with the immunoSEQ two-step, bias-controlled multiplex PCR assay. An Illumina NextSeq 500 was used to sequence the CDR3 libraries. For the original study's pipeline: The immunoSEQ Analyzer platform was used for the initial alignment and bioinformatics, which included bias normalization against synthetic CDR3 analogs. Annotation of V, D and J genes was based on the definitions in the IMGT database. Additional TRBV analyses were carried out with default settings in VDJtools version 1.1.10 and the R package tcR version 2.2.1.11. GLIPH analysis was done using default settings in version 1.0. For CDR3 sequences with at least 5 reads, significant changes in clonotype frequency were assessed with a 2-sided binomial test and Benjamini-Hochberg correction (alpha = 0.01). TCRdb stores this immuneACCESS table with in-frame sequences only. Part of the clones is absent; in the studies checked, under half of the shortfall reflects unresolved V genes, and no reason is known for the rest. That table furnishes V, J and clone size, whereas the DNA furnished D and trimming. The sample table holds around 4,400 clones, of which 55% to 75% were seen once. The top ten clonotypes cover roughly 35% of the sample.

Findings and caveats that apply to the study as a whole: The small number of expansions detected in nonresponders may reflect reduced sample coverage resulting from poor CD8+ T cell yield. Fold change in CD8 clonality after therapy was inversely correlated with pretherapy clonality, suggesting that less biased repertoires were more receptive to remodeling. Marked pretherapy clonal expansions with minimal repertoire change after therapy were observed in nonresponders. Because the cohort was small, confounders such as concurrent antirejection and antiviral medications could not be assessed. Both transferred clonotypes and endogenous clonotypes not detected in the therapy products appeared to be included in post-therapy reconstitution.

The label giving this sample's time point can be read as: 4-8 weeks after completion of therapy. Solid-organ transplant recipients with drug-resistant/recurrent cytomegalovirus were included as patients. Nine to ten of the trial participants were picked for repertoire analysis depending on whether post-therapy peripheral blood mononuclear cells were available. A BD FACSAria III was used to sort viable CD3+CD8+CD4- lymphocytes from PBMCs. The Qiagen DNeasy Kit was used to extract genomic DNA from the sorted cells. Trimming at the junction amounts to 1 base on V and 2 bases on J, and the germline ends lie 12 bases apart. CDR1 MGHRA and CDR2 YSYEKL are derived from the germline V gene. The CDR3 has 15 amino acids, counting the end cysteine and phenylalanine. Of all the DNA, just the CDR3 is kept, 45 bases in frame from base 1.

The TCR sequence derives from a human patient who had received a solid organ transplant and had CMV disease. Following a transplant, a fraction of the T cells may be traceable to the graft donor. This specimen consisted of CD8+ T cells from blood, obtained after autologous CMV-specific T cell therapy. The sequence links TRBV4-1 to TRBJ2-7; TRBD1 is a weak D gene call, 6 bases matching. DNA sequence: TGCGCCAGCAGCCAAGCTTTGGGACACCCCTACGAGCAGTACTTC. This yields the protein CASSQALGHPYEQYF.